This passage covers 29 T cell receptor beta chains from one sample sequenced in a study of CD8 T cells in ankylosing spondylitis. Overall study findings and caveats: Ankylosing spondylitis blood appeared to carry a characteristic TCR beta motif of roughly eight highly homologous variants.

TCRdb processed the 5' RACE reads anew with MiXCR; each CDR3 protein has one entry. The sample carries some 330,000 distinct CDR3 sequences, 7.5% to 9% recorded once. These receptors lack a known antigen. Sequencing was performed on blood, either unsorted or a sorted T cell fraction (not recorded which). These receptor sequences come from a male donor with ankylosing spondylitis.

The chain joins TRBV18 to TRBJ2-7; D not certain. Germline lookup yields CDR1 KGHSH and CDR2 LQKENI. V lost 2 bases and J lost 2, with 10 bases in between. The CDR3 covers 14 residues. The CDR3 loop reads CASSPVPEPYEQYF. The CDR3, as DNA: TGTGCCAGCTCACCAGTTCCGGAGCCCTACGAGCAGTACTTC.

This clonotype came up many times. The gene calls are TRBV5-8 and TRBJ2-3; 8 bases line up with TRBD2. The CDR3 loop spans 16 amino acids. The germline V gene has CDR1 SGHTS and CDR2 YDEGEE. V lost 2 bases, J lost 3 bases, and 8 bases stayed unmatched. The CDR3 protein is CASSFAIAGPTDTQYF. DNA for the CDR3: TGTGCCAGCAGCTTCGCAATAGCGGGACCAACAGATACGCAGTATTTT.

The genes are TRBV20-1 and TRBJ1-1; TRBD1 matches at 11 bases. The CDR3 is 15 amino acids. Trimming took 2 bases from V and 5 from J; bases not matched to a gene: 7. CDR1 and CDR2 from the germline V gene are DFQATT and SNEGSKA (reference sequence). CDR3 coding DNA: TGCAGTGCTAGATGGACAGGGGGCGCAAATACTGAAGCTTTCTTT. Translated, it gives CSARWTGGANTEAFF.

CDR3 coding DNA: TGTGCCAGCAGCCAAGAGTGGAGCGGGAGTCAATATGAGCAGTTCTTC. The encoded protein is CASSQEWSGSQYEQFF. The genes are TRBV4-2 and TRBJ2-1, with 8 nucleotides matching TRBD2. With 0 bases clipped from V and 8 bases from J, the junction kept 9 bases outside the gene matches. The CDR3 is 16 amino acids. CDR1 and CDR2 from the germline V gene are LGHNA and YNFKEQ.

The chain links TRBV28 to TRBJ2-5; D perhaps matches TRBD1 (6 bases). Trimming shortened V by 8 bases and J by 6 bases, and 19 bases separated the two germline ends. The germline V gene encodes CDR1 MDHEN and CDR2 SYDVKM. The CDR3 is 14 amino acids. CDR3 sequence reads: CASLTHRAVKTQYF. CDR3 nucleotides: TGTGCCAGCTTAACCCACAGGGCGGTCAAGACCCAGTACTTC.

There are a few counts of this clonotype. The chain carries TRBV28 and TRBJ1-2, with D possibly being TRBD1 (5 bases). The CDR3 extends over 14 amino acids. Trimming removed 6 bases at V and 4 bases at J, with 15 bases between. Germline V lookup: CDR1 MDHEN, CDR2 SYDVKM. The DNA for the CDR3 is TGTGCCAGCAGACGTCAAACAGGTTCCTATGGCTACACCTTC. Its translation: CASRRQTGSYGYTF.

V gene TRBV4-1 combines with J gene TRBJ2-1; 9 bases are shared with TRBD1. Germline V gives CDR1 MGHRA, CDR2 YSYEKL. The V and J ends lost 2 bases and 4 bases, in that order; junction bases with no gene match: 6. This CDR3 contains 16 residues. CDR3 in amino acids: CASSQRAQGAYNEQFF. The CDR3 nucleotides read TGCGCCAGCAGCCAAAGAGCACAGGGGGCATACAATGAGCAGTTCTTC.

This clonotype has only a few counts. The chain links TRBV12-3 or TRBV12-4 to TRBJ2-7; TRBD2 agrees at 12 bases. V gave up 5 bases and J gave up 2 bases; unmatched junction bases: 7. The CDR3 consists of 16 residues. CDR3 residues: CASSRTSGISTYEQYF. The CDR3 coding sequence is TGTGCCAGCAGTCGGACTAGCGGGATAAGCACCTACGAGCAGTACTTC.

This chain joins TRBV7-6 and TRBJ1-5, with D tentatively TRBD1 (6 bases). V was trimmed by 1 base and J by 0 bases, leaving 10 bases between them. CDR1 and CDR2 (germline): SGHVS, FNYEAQ. The CDR3 covers 16 residues. CDR3 bases: TGTGCCAGCAGCTTAGAGGGGGGAAGTAGCAATCAGCCCCAGCATTTT. Amino acid sequence: CASSLEGGSSNQPQHF.

The chain employs TRBV5-1 and TRBJ2-7; D may be TRBD2 (6 bases). V gave up 5 bases and J gave up 5 bases, with 11 bases separating them. The CDR3 is 12 amino acids. CDR1 SGHRS and CDR2 YFSETQ come from the germline V gene. The CDR3 coding sequence is TGCGCCAGCAGAGCGGAGGGAGACGAGCAGTACTTC. Amino acids: CASRAEGDEQYF.

The chain couples TRBV7-8 to TRBJ2-7; tentatively, D is TRBD1 or TRBD2 (6 bases each). V was cut by 4 bases and J by 6 bases, with 19 bases left in between. CDR1 SGHVS and CDR2 FQNEAQ come from the germline V gene. The CDR3 sequence is 15 residues long. The CDR3 loop reads CASSSWGDTNGEQYF. The CDR3 coding sequence is TGTGCCAGCAGCTCATGGGGGGACACAAACGGCGAGCAGTACTTC. Full variable domain (remainder filled in from reference TRBV7-8 and TRBJ2-7): GAGVSQSPRYKVAKRGQDVALRCDPISGHVSLFWYQQALGQGPEFLTYFQNEAQLDKSGLPSDRFFAERPEGSVSTLKIQRTQQEDSAVYLCASSSWGDTNGEQYFGPGTRLTVT.

The chain recombines TRBV5-1 with TRBJ2-3; D gene ambiguous. The CDR3 sequence is 14 residues long. V shed 2 bases and J shed 0 bases, with 7 bases lying between them. Germline loops: CDR1 SGHRS, CDR2 YFSETQ. The CDR3, as DNA: TGCGCCAGCAGCTTCTCGACTAGCACAGATACGCAGTATTTT. Its translation: CASSFSTSTDTQYF. The full variable domain, with the rest looked up from reference TRBV5-1 and TRBJ2-3, is KAGVTQTPRYLIKTRGQQVTLSCSPISGHRSVSWYQQTPGQGLQFLFEYFSETQRNKGNFPGRFSGRQFSNSRSEMNVSTLELGDSALYLCASSFSTSTDTQYFGPGTRLTVL.

At least ten counts were recorded for this clonotype. The V and J genes are TRBV2 and TRBJ1-6; maybe TRBD1 (5 bases). This CDR3 contains 16 residues. Germline CDR1 reads SNHLY; CDR2 reads FYNNEI. Trimming stripped 3 bases from V and 1 base from J, with 10 bases between. CDR3 in DNA: TGTGCCAGCAGTGATGGGGGAATGTCCTATAATTCACCCCTCCACTTT. As protein: CASSDGGMSYNSPLHF.

This clonotype was observed many times. The chain links TRBV7-2 to TRBJ2-5; 7 bases fit TRBD2. The V gene end was trimmed by 5 bases and the J gene end by 1 base; junction bases not matched to a gene: 10. Germline V gene lookup returns CDR1 SGHTA and CDR2 FQGNSA. There are 16 residues in the CDR3. CDR3 DNA: TGTGCCAGCAGCACCAGAGAATGGACTAGCCAAGAGACCCAGTACTTC. Protein sequence: CASSTREWTSQETQYF.

The chain uses TRBV20-1 and TRBJ1-2; D not resolved. CDR1 is DFQATT and CDR2 is SNEGSKA in the germline V gene (reference sequence). V dropped 5 bases and J dropped 3 bases, with 16 bases sitting between them. This CDR3 region has 14 residues. The DNA for the CDR3 is TGCAGTGCTGTACCCCGATACAGAGACTATGGCTACACCTTC. It yields the protein CSAVPRYRDYGYTF.

This clonotype showed up many times. J is TRBJ2-5 and V is TRBV5-6; TRBD2 agrees at 10 bases. This CDR3 comprises 18 residues. After removal of 0 bases from V and 5 bases from J, the junction contained 13 bases not matched to a gene. Germline-derived CDR1 and CDR2 are SGHDT and YYEEEE. This CDR3 is CASSLEGWLAGDYETQYF. The CDR3 nucleotides are TGTGCCAGCAGCTTGGAGGGCTGGCTAGCGGGAGATTATGAGACCCAGTACTTC.

This clonotype appeared many times. In DNA form, the CDR3 reads TGTGCCTTTACCGGGACAGCGAACTATGGCTACACCTTC. It yields the protein CAFTGTANYGYTF. V gene TRBV30 combines with J gene TRBJ1-2; 7 nucleotides align to TRBD1. This CDR3 has 13 amino acids. The V gene end was trimmed by 7 bases and the J gene end by 2 bases; junction bases not matched to a gene: 7. Germline lookup yields CDR1 GTSNPN and CDR2 SVGIG (reference sequence).

Ten or more counts support this clonotype. Written as DNA, the CDR3 is TGCGCCAGCAGCGGGGGACAGAAGGAGGAAAAACTGTTTTTT. As protein: CASSGGQKEEKLFF. This sequence joins TRBV5-1 and TRBJ1-4; 7 bases line up with TRBD1. The CDR3 has 14 amino acids. CDR1 is SGHRS and CDR2 is YFSETQ in the germline V gene. The V gene end was trimmed by 4 bases and the J gene end by 8 bases; junction bases not matched to a gene: 8.

Concerning this clonotype: This may stem from a read error, because a much larger clone lies one nucleotide away. The chain combines TRBV12-3 or TRBV12-4 with TRBJ2-7; maybe TRBD1 (5 bases). CDR3 size: 14 residues. The CDR3 DNA is TGTGCCAGCAGTATAAACAGGCCCCCCTACGAGCTGTACTTC. As protein: CASSINRPPYELYF.

In this sample, this clonotype turned up a few times. The V call is TRBV5-1, the J call TRBJ2-7; D possibly matches TRBD1 or TRBD2 (5 bases each). CDR3 length: 15 residues. In germline, CDR1 is SGHRS, CDR2 YFSETQ. Trimming left V 1 base short and J 2 bases short, with 13 bases between. CDR3 region: CASSLSPGRAYEQYF. CDR3 nucleotide sequence: TGCGCCAGCAGCTTGTCCCCGGGACGGGCCTACGAGCAGTACTTC.

This clonotype occurred a few times. The chain carries TRBV4-2 and TRBJ2-3, with TRBD1 matching 11 bases. V lost 3 bases and J lost 6; bases outside the gene matches: 8. The germline V gene encodes CDR1 LGHNA and CDR2 YNFKEQ. This CDR3 has 16 residues. The CDR3 is CASSHAGQGEKDTQYF. For the CDR3, the DNA is TGTGCCAGCAGCCACGCGGGACAGGGGGAAAAGGATACGCAGTATTTT.

This clonotype appeared a few times. This sequence joins TRBV2 and TRBJ1-2; perhaps TRBD1 as D (6 bases). V lost 10 bases to trimming and J lost 2 bases, with 14 bases between them. This CDR3 region has 13 residues. Germline V gene data show CDR1 as SNHLY and CDR2 as FYNNEI. CDR3 loop: CATPGDTNYGYTF. The CDR3 nucleotides are TGTGCCACCCCAGGGGACACAAACTATGGCTACACCTTC.

This clonotype was counted only a few times. The chain joins TRBV5-4 to TRBJ2-2; tentative D call: TRBD2 (5 bases). V lost 2 bases, J lost 7 bases, and 21 bases lay in between. The CDR3 runs 17 residues. The germline V gene encodes CDR1 SGHNT and CDR2 YYREEE (reference sequence). DNA for the CDR3: TGTGCCAGCAGCTTTGGGTCCCCGCGGGCCCCGGACGGGGAGCTGTTTTTT. This gives the protein CASSFGSPRAPDGELFF.

This clonotype has just a few counts. V is TRBV20-1 and J is TRBJ1-2; maybe TRBD1 (5 bases). CDR3 length equals 13 residues. Deletions cut 3 bases from V and 4 bases from J, with 12 bases between. Germline V gene sequence: CDR1 DFQATT, CDR2 SNEGSKA (reference sequence). CDR3 nucleotides: TGCAGTGCTAGCGTTGGGGGGAGCTATGGCTACACCTTC. Its protein is CSASVGGSYGYTF.

This clonotype was observed a handful of times. The CDR3 DNA follows: TGCAGTGCTCTAGCGGGAGGCGGTACAGATACGCAGTATTTT. Translating it yields CSALAGGGTDTQYF. The V call is TRBV20-1, the J call TRBJ2-3; 11 bases match TRBD2. V lost 5 bases and J lost 3; bases outside the gene matches: 4. The germline gives CDR1 DFQATT, CDR2 SNEGSKA (reference sequence). CDR3 length: 14 residues.

The sample holds many counts of this clonotype. The CDR3 DNA reads TGCGCCAGCAGCTTGGAGGAGACAGGATCTATGGAAGCTTTCTTT. Translated, it gives CASSLEETGSMEAFF. The chain has TRBV5-1 and TRBJ1-1, with D perhaps TRBD1 (6 bases). This CDR3 comprises 15 residues. The V end was cut by 0 bases, the J end by 8 bases, with 17 bases between. Germline V gene sequence: CDR1 SGHRS, CDR2 YFSETQ.

This clonotype was observed a few times. The chain uses TRBV20-1 and TRBJ1-1, with 7 bases lining up with TRBD1. Unmatched junction bases numbered 5, after V lost 1 base and J lost 0 bases. Germline-derived CDR1 and CDR2 are DFQATT and SNEGSKA (reference sequence). The CDR3 is 15 amino acids. The CDR3 sequence: CSARVSGQLNTEAFF. The CDR3 coding sequence is TGCAGTGCTAGAGTCTCGGGACAGTTGAACACTGAAGCTTTCTTT.

The DNA for the CDR3 is TGTGCCAGCAGCTTACTTAGCGGGAGGTACACCGGGGAGCTGTTTTTT. Encoded protein: CASSLLSGRYTGELFF. This rearrangement joins TRBV7-9 to TRBJ2-2; 10 positions match TRBD2. This CDR3 has 16 amino acids. The V gene's germline CDR1 is SEHNR and CDR2 FQNEAQ (reference sequence). V was clipped by 2 bases and J by 3 bases; unmatched bases: 3.

This clonotype was observed many times. The V gene is TRBV29-1, the J gene TRBJ2-7; the match to TRBD2 covers 10 bases. The CDR3 covers 13 residues. Germline CDR1 SQVTM, CDR2 ANQGSEA. V gave up 6 bases and J gave up 2 bases; unmatched junction bases: 4. CDR3 residues: CSVWTSGTYEQYF. CDR3 bases: TGCAGCGTATGGACTAGCGGAACCTACGAGCAGTACTTC.